The 4 T cell receptor beta chains given below trace back to one sample, sequenced in a study of T cells in Graves' hyperthyroidism and ophthalmopathy. Template material for amplifying TCR beta CDR3 regions consisted of RNA transcripts. HTBI primers drove first-round RT-PCR of the TCR CDR3. TCRdb passed the multiplex PCR reads through MiXCR, listing each CDR3 protein once. The sample has about 360,000 distinct CDR3 sequences, approximately 19% seen once. Sample: blood. The receptor set was obtained from a woman aged 18-29 years with Graves' hyperthyroidism.

This clonotype has at least ten counts. J is TRBJ2-7 and V is TRBV5-1; the D gene is possibly TRBD2 (7 bases). Per germline, CDR1 SGHRS and CDR2 YFSETQ. The CDR3 has 13 amino acids. V was trimmed by 5 bases and J by 7 bases, leaving 16 bases between them. CDR3 loop: CASRVSGGQEQYF. DNA for the CDR3: TGCGCCAGCAGGGTTTCGGGGGGCCAGGAGCAGTACTTC.

This clonotype has a count of ten or more. CDR3: CASSPDINTEAFF. CDR3 nucleotide sequence: TGTGCCAGCAGCCCAGACATTAACACTGAAGCTTTCTTT. The V gene is TRBV12-3 or TRBV12-4, the J gene TRBJ1-1; unclear D gene. V was pared by 6 bases and J by 2 bases, with 10 bases between. CDR3 length: 13 residues.

The chain recombines TRBV3-1 with TRBJ1-1, with TRBD1 as a possible D gene (6 bases). Germline lookup yields CDR1 LGHDT and CDR2 YNNKEL (reference sequence). V gave up 1 base and J gave up 4 bases, with 13 bases separating them. The CDR3 runs 15 residues. CDR3 bases: TGTGCCAGCAGCCAAGGGGGGGGCCCTGGCACTGAAGCTTTCTTT. Its protein is CASSQGGGPGTEAFF.

The chain recombines TRBV12-3 or TRBV12-4 with TRBJ2-5; no reliable D call. The germline V and J ends were trimmed by 9 bases and 0 bases, with 11 bases remaining between them. CDR3 size: 13 residues. CDR3 sequence (DNA): TGTGCCAGTAACAGAGGAAACCAAGAGACCCAGTACTTC. Translation: CASNRGNQETQYF.